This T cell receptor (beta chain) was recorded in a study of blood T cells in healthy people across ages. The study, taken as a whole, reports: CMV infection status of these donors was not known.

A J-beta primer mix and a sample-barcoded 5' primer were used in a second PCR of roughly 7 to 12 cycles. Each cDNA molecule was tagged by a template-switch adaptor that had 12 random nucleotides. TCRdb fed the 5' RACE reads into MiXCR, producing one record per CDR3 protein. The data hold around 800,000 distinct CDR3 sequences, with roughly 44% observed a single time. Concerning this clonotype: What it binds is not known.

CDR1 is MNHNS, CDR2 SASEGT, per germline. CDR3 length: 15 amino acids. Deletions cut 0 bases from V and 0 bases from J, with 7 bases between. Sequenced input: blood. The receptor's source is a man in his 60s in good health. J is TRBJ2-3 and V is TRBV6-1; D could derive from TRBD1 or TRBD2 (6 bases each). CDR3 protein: CASSEAGGSTDTQYF. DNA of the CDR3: TGTGCCAGCAGTGAAGCAGGGGGGAGCACAGATACGCAGTATTTT.